This TCR beta chain was found in a study of cytomegalovirus exposure and HLA in healthy donors. In this sample, this clone turned up once. The target antigen is unknown. Study conclusions and caveats: Common viral pathogens were later found to be apparently linked to several of the most significant clusters. Another analysis was done later, and it associated fewer than 20,000 TCR beta sequences with HLA alleles at 0.05 false discovery rate.

60 Vbeta and 13 Jbeta primers were used in PCR. Sequencing used immunoSEQ multiplex PCR; TCRdb keeps in-frame clones, though not all of them. The table shows 160,000 or so clones, with approximately 84% occurring only once. The CDR3 has 13 residues. The V end lost 6 bases, the J end lost 0 bases, and 8 bases lay between the germline ends. Per germline, CDR1 SEHNR and CDR2 FQNEAQ (reference sequence). Sequenced input: PBMCs. The clonotype was recovered from a man in his fifties in good health and CMV-seropositive. The chain carries TRBV7-9 and TRBJ1-1, with D uncertain. The CDR3 is CASSWTVNTEAFF. In DNA form, the CDR3 reads TGTGCCAGCAGTTGGACTGTGAACACTGAAGCTTTCTTT.